This T cell receptor beta chain comes out of a study of cytomegalovirus exposure and HLA in healthy donors (TCRdb year 2017). Background on the whole study: In an earlier analysis of several hundred of the donors, approximately 260 Gb of sequence data and 100 million or so unique TCR beta sequences from about 190 million T cells were reported. Every repertoire in the discovery cohort had been generated on one and the same sequencing platform. A later genetic analysis took genome-wide SNP genotypes for about three fifths of the roughly 700 donors and used that subset as a discovery cohort. HLA typing covered class I and class II loci at four-digit resolution. The study aimed to test whether cataloging public T cell receptors could reveal signatures of past pathogen exposure. Four to six DR-DQ haplotypes were handled as single units for association and clustering, since linkage in the cohort was strong. The T cell repertoires of roughly 660 subjects were profiled by immunosequencing and related to cytomegalovirus serostatus. An early release that covered about 600 HLA-typed donors contained about 300 gigabases of sequencing data and 85 million to 100 million unique TCR sequences. Of the roughly 400 genotyped donors, 65% to 90% were placed in the genetic ancestry cluster associated with self-reported Caucasian donors. Among about 410 genotyped donors of the cohort, an average of approximately 220,000 unique TCR beta nucleotide sequences was sequenced per donor, of which about 19% were non-productive. Typing coverage differed by locus: A, B, C, DRB1 and DQB1 were typed in about 629-640 donors, DQA1 in about 560, DPA1 in some 570, and DPB1 in approximately 450. In addition to the first cohort of approximately 670 subjects, a separate validation cohort of approximately 130 different subjects was used. To predict cytomegalovirus infection status, the study brought together high-throughput TCR immunosequencing, statistical association of individual TCRs with disease status, and machine learning. A later analysis re-examined previously published TCR beta repertoires from more than 600 donors and added high-resolution HLA genotyping to investigate patterns of TCR occurrence. The later analysis used no new phenotypic data to find candidate immune exposures, relying instead on TCR beta sequences and their occurrence across donors. In an earlier analysis of 500 to 650 of the donors, high-throughput TCR beta sequencing was used to judge whether each TCR beta V gene segment behaved as functional or pseudogenic. Donor age, sex, ethnicity and CMV serostatus were collected together with the repertoire data.

Concerning this clone: Its antigen has not been determined. Base-call qualities are not available, and no considerably larger clone is one nucleotide away.

The cohort was made up of around 720 healthy bone marrow donors. All cohort members were sampled while nominally healthy, although unrecorded immune exposures were likely present. The donor was CMV seropositive and was included in the group of about 290 seropositive cohort members. A peripheral blood sample was collected from each donor, and TCR beta sequencing was performed on peripheral blood mononuclear cells. The Qiagen DNeasy Blood Extraction Kit was used to extract genomic DNA from the blood cell samples. Study-wide findings and limitations: A cluster of highly shared sequence variants was judged likely to be a technical artifact of the sequencing pipeline. Because HLA typing was missing for some donors at each locus, association tests included only the typed subset. According to a later analysis, parvovirus B19, influenza, CMV and Epstein-Barr virus appeared linked to several top co-occurrence clusters. Three of the identified cytomegalovirus-associated TCR beta chains were confirmed in vitro to be specific for cytomegalovirus antigens. Presence/absence analyses assumed roughly uniform sequencing depth across donors, an assumption that may not hold. For the cohort, immune exposure information was limited to CMV serostatus. A later analysis associated about 18,000 TCR beta sequences with specific HLA alleles at a false discovery rate of 0.05. According to a later genetic analysis, donors in an Asian-associated ancestry cluster had fewer N-insertions in productive TCRs than the roughly 700-donor mean. In a later analysis, HLA-associated TCR beta chains showed more clonal expansion and lower generation probabilities than non-associated chains that were equally common. In a later genetic analysis, a missense DCLRE1C variant was associated with V-gene and J-gene trimming of TCR beta chains, and the association was replicated in an independent cohort. In the study, about 150 TCR beta chains were listed as associated with cytomegalovirus. This cohort had only TCR beta chains sequenced, and the lack of alpha or paired-chain data limited which features could be detected. Most TCR sequences were seen in very few donors, while some public TCRs were found in many individuals. Correlated functional status among segregating V segments might be attributable to linkage disequilibrium, but an unknown experimental factor could not be ruled out. When HLA alleles, especially DR and DQ, strongly co-occurred, TCR associations were difficult to assign to individual alleles. The earlier analysis of approximately 540 of the donors excluded 15 to 20 rarely observed V segments, including chromosome 9 orphons, because counts were too low. It was suggested by the authors that the approach could potentially be generalized to other disease states and immunological phenotypes. A further reported finding was that TCR beta sequences accurately predicted the HLA-A and HLA-B alleles for most subjects in the first cohort. A later analysis found that TCR association rates varied across HLA loci, with DRB1 alleles showing the most associated TCRs and HLA-C alleles the fewest. Most CMV-associated TCR beta chains appeared to be HLA-restricted in a later analysis, and the HLA associations seemed to be driven largely by CMV exposure. Cytomegalovirus status was reported to be diagnosed by the classifier with high specificity and sensitivity in both the original and validation cohorts. Broadly in line with IMGT annotations, most TCR beta V segments showed up in productive rearrangements about 87% or about 30% of the time in an earlier analysis of 450 to 750 of the donors. Some IMGT-functional V segments, including TRBV6-2 and TRBV6-3, could not be distinguished by the 87-base-pair reads and were therefore excluded.

Library preparation used the immunoSEQ multiplex PCR assay. A mixture of 60 forward primers for TCR Vbeta segments and 13 reverse primers for TCR Jbeta segments was used in the multiplex PCR. The CDR3 region of rearranged TCR beta genes was amplified from genomic DNA with a multiplex PCR assay. Amplified TCR beta libraries were sequenced as 87-base-pair reads on the Illumina HiSeq System. The authors' pipeline ran thus. Across the roughly 700 repertoires, a later analysis counted some 81 million unique TCR beta chains, some 11 million of which were shared by at least two donors. A nearest-neighbor algorithm error-corrected the raw reads and collapsed the reads into unique sequences, merging closely related sequences to remove PCR and sequencing errors. Alignment of CDR3 sequences to IMGT reference sequences was used to assign V, D and J gene segments. For a sequence to be retained, at least a six-nucleotide match to both a V gene segment and a J gene segment was required. Rearrangements were called productive when the CDR3 lacked stop codons and stayed in frame with V and J; all others were non-productive. CDR3 was defined according to IMGT convention as the region running from the second conserved V-encoded cysteine to the conserved J-encoded phenylalanine. Sequences without an unambiguous match to a single V gene segment were excluded from the earlier analysis of about 600 of the donors. An earlier analysis of roughly 590 of the donors called V segments functional above 56.7% productive rearrangements and segregating when the between-donor standard deviation exceeded 5%. To diagnose cytomegalovirus status from the catalog of TCR beta chain sequences, a statistical classification framework was built. A later analysis assigned V and J genes by comparing TCR nucleotide sequences with IMGT/GENE-DB human TR gene sequences. A later analysis assigned CDR3 sequences and most-parsimonious VDJ recombination scenarios with the TCRdist pipeline. In a later analysis, each TCR beta chain was defined by its CDR3 amino acid sequence together with its V-gene family, and reads without a unique V-gene family were excluded. To address suspected cross-contamination and a sequencing artifact, a later analysis removed 592 highly shared, low-generation-probability nucleotide sequences. In a later analysis, a clonal expansion index was calculated for each public chain from normalized within-repertoire ranks of inferred template counts. In a later analysis, generation probabilities were computed with a VDJ recombination model fitted to out-of-frame rearrangements, and the resulting probabilities were checked against IGoR. Hypergeometric tests were used in a later analysis to score TCR-TCR, TCR-HLA and TCR-CMV co-occurrence, with a repertoire-size bias correction applied to the TCR pairs. In a later analysis, false discovery rates were estimated by permuting HLA or CMV assignments 20 times. In a later analysis, co-occurring TCRs were grouped with DBSCAN, and TCRdist sequence similarity was added when clustering was performed within HLA-allele-positive subsets. Repertoires with fewer than 30,000 or more than 120,000 public chains were left out of co-occurrence clustering, as were about 5 repertoires with anomalous nucleotide sharing. Drawn from immuneACCESS, this table holds only the in-frame rearrangements with V and J called that TCRdb kept. Clones are partly lost; checked studies trace under half to an unresolved V gene and leave the rest unexplained. D and trimming come from the DNA, and the V and J calls and clone size come from that table. The sample profile shows more than 95,000 clones; over 75% of them were found once. The ten biggest clones cover approximately 4% of the sample.

From V the trimming removes 7 bases and from J it removes 2 bases, while the gene matches leave 10 bases of the junction unaccounted for. Sequences MNHEY (CDR1) and SVGAGI (CDR2) are obtained from the germline V gene. The CDR3 starts with the cysteine, ends with the phenylalanine, and has 15 residues. Just CDR3 DNA is preserved here, 45 bases in frame from base 1. The sequenced sample consisted of PBMCs. The chain employs TRBV6-5 and TRBJ1-2; TRBD1 fits 7 bases in the junction. This clonotype was obtained from a man aged 18 to 29 in good health and CMV-seropositive. The CDR3 corresponds to CASNHSAGQNYGYTF. The nucleotides read TGTGCCAGCAACCACAGTGCGGGACAGAACTATGGCTACACCTTC.